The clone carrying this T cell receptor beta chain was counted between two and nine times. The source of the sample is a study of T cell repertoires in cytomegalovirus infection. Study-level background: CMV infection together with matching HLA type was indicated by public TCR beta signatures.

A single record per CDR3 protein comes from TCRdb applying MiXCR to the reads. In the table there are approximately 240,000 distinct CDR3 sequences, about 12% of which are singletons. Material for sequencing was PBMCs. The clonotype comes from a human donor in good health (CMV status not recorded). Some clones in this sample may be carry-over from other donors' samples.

The CDR3 loop reads CSARVGYNEQFF. DNA of the CDR3: TGCAGTGCTAGAGTCGGCTACAATGAGCAGTTCTTC. The V and J genes are TRBV20-1 and TRBJ2-1, with D hard to call. Trimming cost V 1 base and J 3 bases, with 4 bases left between them. Germline CDR1 is DFQATT and CDR2 is SNEGSKA (reference sequence). CDR3 length: 12 residues.